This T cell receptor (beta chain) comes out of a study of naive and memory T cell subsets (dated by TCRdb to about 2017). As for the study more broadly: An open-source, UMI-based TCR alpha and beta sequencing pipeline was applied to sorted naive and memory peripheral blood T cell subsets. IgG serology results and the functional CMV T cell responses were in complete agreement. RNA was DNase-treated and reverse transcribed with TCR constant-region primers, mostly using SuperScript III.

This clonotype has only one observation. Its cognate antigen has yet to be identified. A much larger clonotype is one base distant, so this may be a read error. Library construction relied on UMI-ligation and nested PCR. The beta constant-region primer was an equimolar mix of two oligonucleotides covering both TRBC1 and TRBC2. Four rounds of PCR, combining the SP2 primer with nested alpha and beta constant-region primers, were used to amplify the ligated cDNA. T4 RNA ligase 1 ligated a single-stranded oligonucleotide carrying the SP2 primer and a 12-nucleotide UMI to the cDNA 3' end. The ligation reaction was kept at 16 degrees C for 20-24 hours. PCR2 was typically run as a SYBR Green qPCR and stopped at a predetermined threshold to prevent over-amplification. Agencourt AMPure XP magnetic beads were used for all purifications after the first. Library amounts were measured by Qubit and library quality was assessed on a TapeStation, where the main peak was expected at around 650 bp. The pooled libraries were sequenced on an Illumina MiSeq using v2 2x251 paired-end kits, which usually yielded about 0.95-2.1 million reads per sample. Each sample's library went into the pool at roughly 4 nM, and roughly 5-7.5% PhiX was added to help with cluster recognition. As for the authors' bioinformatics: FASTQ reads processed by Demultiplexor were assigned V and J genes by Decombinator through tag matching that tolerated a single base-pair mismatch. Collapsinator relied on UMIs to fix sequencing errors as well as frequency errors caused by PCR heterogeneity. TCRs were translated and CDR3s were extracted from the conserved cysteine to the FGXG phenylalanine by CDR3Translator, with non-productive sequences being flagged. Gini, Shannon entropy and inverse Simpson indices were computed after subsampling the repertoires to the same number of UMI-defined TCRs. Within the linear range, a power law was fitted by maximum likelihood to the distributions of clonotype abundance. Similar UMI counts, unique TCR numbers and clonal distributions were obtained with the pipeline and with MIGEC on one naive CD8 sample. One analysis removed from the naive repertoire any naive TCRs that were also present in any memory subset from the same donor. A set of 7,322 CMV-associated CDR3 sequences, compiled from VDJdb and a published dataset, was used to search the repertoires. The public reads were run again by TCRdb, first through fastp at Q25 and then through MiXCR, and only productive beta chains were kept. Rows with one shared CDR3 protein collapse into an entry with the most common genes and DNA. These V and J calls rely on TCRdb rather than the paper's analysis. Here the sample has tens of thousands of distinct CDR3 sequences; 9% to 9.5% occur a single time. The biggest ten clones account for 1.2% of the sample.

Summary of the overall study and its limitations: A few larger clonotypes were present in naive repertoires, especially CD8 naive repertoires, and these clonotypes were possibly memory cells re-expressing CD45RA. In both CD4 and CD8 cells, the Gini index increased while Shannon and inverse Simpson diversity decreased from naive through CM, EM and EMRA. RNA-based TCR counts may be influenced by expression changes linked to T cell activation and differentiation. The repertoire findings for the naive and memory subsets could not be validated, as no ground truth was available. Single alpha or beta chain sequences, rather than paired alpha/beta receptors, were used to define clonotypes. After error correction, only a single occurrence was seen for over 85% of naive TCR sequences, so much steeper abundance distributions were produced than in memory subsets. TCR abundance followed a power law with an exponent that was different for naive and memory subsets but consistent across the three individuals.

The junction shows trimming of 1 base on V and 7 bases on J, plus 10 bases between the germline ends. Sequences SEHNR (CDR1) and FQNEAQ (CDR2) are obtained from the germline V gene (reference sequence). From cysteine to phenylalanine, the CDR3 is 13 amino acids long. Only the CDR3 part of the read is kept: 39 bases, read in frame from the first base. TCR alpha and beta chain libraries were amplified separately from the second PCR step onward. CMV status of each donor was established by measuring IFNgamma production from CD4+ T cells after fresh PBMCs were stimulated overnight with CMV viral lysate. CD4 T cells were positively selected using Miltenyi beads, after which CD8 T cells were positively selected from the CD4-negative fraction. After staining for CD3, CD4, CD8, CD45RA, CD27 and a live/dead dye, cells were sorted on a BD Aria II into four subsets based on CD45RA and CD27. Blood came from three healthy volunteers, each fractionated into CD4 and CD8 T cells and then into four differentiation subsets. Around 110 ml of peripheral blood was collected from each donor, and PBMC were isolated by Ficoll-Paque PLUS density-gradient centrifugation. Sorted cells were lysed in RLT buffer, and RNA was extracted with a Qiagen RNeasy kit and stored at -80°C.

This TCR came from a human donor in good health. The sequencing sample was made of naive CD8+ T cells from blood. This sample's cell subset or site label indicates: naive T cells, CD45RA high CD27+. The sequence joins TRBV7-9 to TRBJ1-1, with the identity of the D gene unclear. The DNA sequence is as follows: TGTGCCAGCAGCTTAGAGAGCGGGGATGAAGCTTTCTTT. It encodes CASSLESGDEAFF.